This T cell receptor (beta chain) came from a study of shared clonotypes between healthy human individuals. How the authors handled the data: Sequence data from immunoSEQ were junction-only and lacked quality scores; consequently, filtering differed. Repertoires were generated with immunoSEQ multiplex PCR, while TCRdb's copy carries only in-frame clones and drops some. V, J and clone size are those of that table, while D and trimming were read from the DNA. The table has millions of clones, about 92% seen once. This CDR3 comprises 13 residues. The germline gives CDR1 SQVTM, CDR2 ANQGSEA. V lost 6 bases to trimming and J lost 3 bases; unmatched junction nucleotides: 3. Comments on this clone: Antigen specificity is unknown.

Study-wide points: All-four-donor shared clonotypes had higher generation probabilities than non-shared clonotypes did. Even with large depth, rarefaction showed that sorted-subset sequencing was incomplete. The authors sampled blood alone, and tissue repertoires likely differ.

The chain combines TRBV29-1 with TRBJ1-4, with 8 bases identical to TRBD1. The sequencing input was naive CD4+ T cells sorted from blood. Subset indicated: CD45RA+ positively selected. This clonotype was obtained from a young man in good health. CDR3 protein: CSVAQGANEKLFF. DNA for the CDR3: TGCAGCGTAGCACAGGGGGCTAATGAAAAACTGTTTTTT. The complete variable domain, with remaining parts taken from reference TRBV29-1 and TRBJ1-4, reads SAVISQKPSRDICQRGTSLTIQCQVDSQVTMMFWYRQQPGQSLTLIATANQGSEATYESGFVIDKFPISRPNLTFSTLTVSNMSPEDSSIYLCSVAQGANEKLFFGSGTQLSVL.